This T cell receptor (beta chain) is from a study of early T cells in non-severe SARS-CoV-2 infection. Turning to the study itself: It was bulk RNA from unsorted whole blood that was sequenced, and the chains were unpaired.

Of note for this clonotype: The antigen is undetermined.

Whole-study results and caveats: The VDJdb matching leaned toward anti-spike CD8 responses and overlooked private and CD4 specificities.

Researchers tagged individual cDNA molecules with unique molecular identifiers. One entry per CDR3 protein results from TCRdb running MiXCR on the 5' RACE reads. The data show tens of thousands of distinct CDR3 sequences, 2.9% seen once. Germline-derived CDR1 and CDR2 are LGHNA and YNFKEQ. There are 14 residues in the CDR3. Trimming stripped 4 bases from V and 1 base from J, with 10 bases between. Input material: whole blood. This chain connects TRBV4-2 to TRBJ1-1; D gene ambiguous. This clonotype originated in an adult who was a healthcare worker with PCR-confirmed SARS-CoV-2 infection or an uninfected control (not recorded which). This CDR3 reads CASSPTWANTEAFF. The CDR3 nucleotides are TGTGCCAGCAGCCCGACGTGGGCGAACACTGAAGCTTTCTTT.